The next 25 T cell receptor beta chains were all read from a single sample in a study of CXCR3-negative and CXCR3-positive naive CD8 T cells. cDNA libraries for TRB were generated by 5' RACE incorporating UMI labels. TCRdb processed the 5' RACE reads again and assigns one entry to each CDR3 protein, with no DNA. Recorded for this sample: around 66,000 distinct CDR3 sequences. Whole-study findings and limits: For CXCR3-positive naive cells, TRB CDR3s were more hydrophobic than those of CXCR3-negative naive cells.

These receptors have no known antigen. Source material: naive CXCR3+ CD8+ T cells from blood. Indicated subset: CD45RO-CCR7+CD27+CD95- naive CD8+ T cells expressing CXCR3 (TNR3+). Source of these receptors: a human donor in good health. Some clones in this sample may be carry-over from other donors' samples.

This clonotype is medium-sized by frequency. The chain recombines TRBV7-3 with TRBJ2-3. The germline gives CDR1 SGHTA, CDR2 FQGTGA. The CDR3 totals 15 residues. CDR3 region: CASSPKADITDTQYF.

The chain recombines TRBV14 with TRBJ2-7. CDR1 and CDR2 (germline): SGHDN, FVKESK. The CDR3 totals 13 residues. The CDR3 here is CASSQGQVYEQYF.

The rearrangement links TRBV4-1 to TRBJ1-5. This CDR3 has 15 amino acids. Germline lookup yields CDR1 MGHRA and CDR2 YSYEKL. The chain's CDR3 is CASSQELGSRQPQHF.

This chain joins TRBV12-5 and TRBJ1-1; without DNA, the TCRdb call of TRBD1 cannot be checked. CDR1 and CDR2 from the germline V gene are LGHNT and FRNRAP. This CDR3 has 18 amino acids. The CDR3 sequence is CASGLDPRILVMNTEAFF.

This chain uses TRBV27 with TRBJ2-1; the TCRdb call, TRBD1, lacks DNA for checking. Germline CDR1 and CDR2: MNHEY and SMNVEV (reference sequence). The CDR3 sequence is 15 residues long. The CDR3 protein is CASSSQGAAYNEQFF.

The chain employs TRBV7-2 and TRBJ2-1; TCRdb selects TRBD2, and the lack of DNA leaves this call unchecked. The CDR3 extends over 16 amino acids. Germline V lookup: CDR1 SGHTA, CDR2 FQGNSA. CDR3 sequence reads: CASSSFPGGLYNEQFF.

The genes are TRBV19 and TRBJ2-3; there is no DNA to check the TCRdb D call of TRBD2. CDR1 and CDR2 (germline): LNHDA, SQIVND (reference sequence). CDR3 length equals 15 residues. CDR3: CASSILGGGTDTQYF.

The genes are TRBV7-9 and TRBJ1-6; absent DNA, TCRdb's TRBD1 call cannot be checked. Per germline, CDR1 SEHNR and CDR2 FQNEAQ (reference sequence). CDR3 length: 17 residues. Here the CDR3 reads CASGPPGGLSFYSPLHF. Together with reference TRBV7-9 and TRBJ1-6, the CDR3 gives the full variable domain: DTGVSQNPRHKITKRGQNVTFRCDPISEHNRLYWYRQTLGQGPEFLTYFQNEAQLEKSRLLSDRFSAERPKGSFSTLEIQRTEQGDSAMYLCASGPPGGLSFYSPLHFGNGTRLTVT.

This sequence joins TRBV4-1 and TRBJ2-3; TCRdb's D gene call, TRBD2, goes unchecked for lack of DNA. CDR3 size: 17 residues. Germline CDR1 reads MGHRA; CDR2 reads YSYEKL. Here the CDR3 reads CASSQDFTSGSTDTQYF.

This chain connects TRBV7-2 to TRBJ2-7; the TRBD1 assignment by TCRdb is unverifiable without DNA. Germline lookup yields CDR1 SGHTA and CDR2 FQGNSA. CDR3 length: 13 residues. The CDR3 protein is CASSLGQGNEQYF.

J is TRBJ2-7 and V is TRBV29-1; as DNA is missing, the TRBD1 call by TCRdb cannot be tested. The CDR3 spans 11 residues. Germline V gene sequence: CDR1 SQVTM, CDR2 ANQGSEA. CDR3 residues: CSVVDNYEQYF.

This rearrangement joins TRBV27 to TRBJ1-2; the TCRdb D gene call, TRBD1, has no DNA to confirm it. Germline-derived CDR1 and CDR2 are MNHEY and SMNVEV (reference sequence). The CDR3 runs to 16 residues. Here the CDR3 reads CASSLSPGGGFYGYTF.

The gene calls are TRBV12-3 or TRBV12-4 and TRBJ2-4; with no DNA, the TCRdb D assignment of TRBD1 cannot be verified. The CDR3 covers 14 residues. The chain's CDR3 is CASSFPGPADIQYF.

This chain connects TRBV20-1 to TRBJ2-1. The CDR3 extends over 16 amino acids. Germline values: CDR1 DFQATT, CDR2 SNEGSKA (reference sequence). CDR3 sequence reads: CSARDLGGSSYNEQFF.

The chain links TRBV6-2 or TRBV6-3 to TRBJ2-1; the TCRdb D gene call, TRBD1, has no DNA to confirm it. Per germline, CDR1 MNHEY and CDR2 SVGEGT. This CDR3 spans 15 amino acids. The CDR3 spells CASSYSAGAYNEQFF.

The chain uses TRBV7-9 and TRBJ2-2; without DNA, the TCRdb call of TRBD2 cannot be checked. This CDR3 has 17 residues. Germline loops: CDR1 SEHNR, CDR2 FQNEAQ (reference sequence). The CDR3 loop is CASSLGLAGDGAGELFF.

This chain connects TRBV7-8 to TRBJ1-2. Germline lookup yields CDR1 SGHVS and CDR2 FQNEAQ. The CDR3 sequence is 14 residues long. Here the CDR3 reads CASSLADQLYGYTF.

This chain's CDR3 is CASSLPRGQVLAFDGYTF. The gene calls are TRBV5-4 and TRBJ1-2; no DNA is available, so the TRBD1 call from TCRdb remains unchecked. The CDR3 spans 18 residues. CDR1 SGHNT and CDR2 YYREEE come from the germline V gene (reference sequence).

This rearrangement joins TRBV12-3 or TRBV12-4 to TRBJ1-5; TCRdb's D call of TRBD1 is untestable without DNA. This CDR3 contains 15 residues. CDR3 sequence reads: CASSRTTGPGQPQHF.

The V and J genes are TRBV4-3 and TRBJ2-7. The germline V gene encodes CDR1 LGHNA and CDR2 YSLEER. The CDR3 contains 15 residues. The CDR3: CASSQEERGTYEQYF.

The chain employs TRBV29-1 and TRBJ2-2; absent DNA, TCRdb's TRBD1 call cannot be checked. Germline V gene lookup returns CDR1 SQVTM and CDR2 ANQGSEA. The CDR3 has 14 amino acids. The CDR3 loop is CSAPAGTNTGELFF.

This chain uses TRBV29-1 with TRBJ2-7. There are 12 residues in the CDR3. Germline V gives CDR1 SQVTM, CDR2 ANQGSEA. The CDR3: CSVGDGTYEQYF.

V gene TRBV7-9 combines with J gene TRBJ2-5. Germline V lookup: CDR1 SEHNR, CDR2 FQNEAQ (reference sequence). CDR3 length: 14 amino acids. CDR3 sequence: CASSLPATEETQYF.

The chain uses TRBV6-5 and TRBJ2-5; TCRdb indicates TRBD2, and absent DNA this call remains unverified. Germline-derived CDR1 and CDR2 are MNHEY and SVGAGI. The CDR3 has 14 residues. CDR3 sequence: CASSETSGEETQYF.

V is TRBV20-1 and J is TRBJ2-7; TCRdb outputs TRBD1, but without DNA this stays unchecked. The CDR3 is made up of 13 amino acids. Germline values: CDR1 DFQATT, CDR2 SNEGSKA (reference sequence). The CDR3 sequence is CSASDREPYEQYF.